The present T cell receptor (beta chain) was sequenced within a study of T cells in narcolepsy. Findings and caveats of the study: Reportedly, autoreactive clonotypes were serially detected in patients' blood but not controls'.

V gave up 5 bases and J gave up 4 bases; unmatched junction bases: 5. This CDR3 has 14 residues. CDR1 SEHNR and CDR2 FQNEAQ come from the germline V gene (reference sequence). The repertoire was sequenced with immunoSEQ multiplex PCR; TCRdb's copy has only in-frame clones and lacks some. The table records around 32,000 clones, around four fifths of them present only once. This clone has just one count. Its antigen is unknown. Source material: CD45RA- memory CD4+ T cells from PBMCs. This chain uses TRBV7-9 with TRBJ2-3, with TRBD2 identical over 8 bases. The sequence came from a human donor with narcolepsy. The CDR3 DNA sequence: TGTGCCAGCAGCCCCCGGGGGGGCTCAGATACGCAGTATTTT. Protein sequence: CASSPRGGSDTQYF.